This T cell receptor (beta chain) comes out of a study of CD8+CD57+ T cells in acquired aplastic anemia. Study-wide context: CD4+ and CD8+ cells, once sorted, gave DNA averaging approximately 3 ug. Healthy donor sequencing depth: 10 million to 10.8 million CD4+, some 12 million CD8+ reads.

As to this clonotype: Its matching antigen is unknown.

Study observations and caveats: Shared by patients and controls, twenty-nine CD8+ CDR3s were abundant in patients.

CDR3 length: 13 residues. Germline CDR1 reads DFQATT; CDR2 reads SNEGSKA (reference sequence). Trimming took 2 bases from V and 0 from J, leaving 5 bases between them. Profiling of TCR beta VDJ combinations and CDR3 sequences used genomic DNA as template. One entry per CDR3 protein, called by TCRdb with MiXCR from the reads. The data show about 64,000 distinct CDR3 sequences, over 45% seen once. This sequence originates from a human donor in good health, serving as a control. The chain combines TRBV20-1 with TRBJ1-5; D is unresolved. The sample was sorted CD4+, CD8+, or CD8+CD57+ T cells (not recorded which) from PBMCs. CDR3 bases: TGCAGTGCTAGACGGTATAGCAATCAGCCCCAGCATTTT. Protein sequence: CSARRYSNQPQHF.